The rows below give T cell receptor beta chains drawn from one sample of a study of shared clonotypes between healthy human individuals. Using immunoSEQ multiplex PCR, the repertoire was profiled, and TCRdb retains in-frame clones only, with some absent. Of about 1.5 million clones listed, about 96% are singletons. Sequencing used naive CD4+ T cells sorted from blood. The source is a man aged 25-45 years in good health. CDR3s include the opening cysteine and the closing phenylalanine or tryptophan. Each record gives: CDR3 DNA, CDR3 protein, D gene, clone size, J gene, V gene. The D gene is left open where the match is weak. For some rows the clone size is stated as once, few or many, or as a class when expanded; others skip it.

TGTGCCAGCAGCGTAGCGGGAGCTCGGGAGACCCAGTACTTC,CASSVAGARETQYF,-,-,TRBJ2-5,TRBV9
TGCGCCAGCAGCTTGGGACAGACTAGACTCTCTGGAAACACCATATATTTT,CASSLGQTRLSGNTIYF,-,-,TRBJ1-3,TRBV5-1
TGTGCCAGCCGTTCCCTCCGGGACCTCGATAATCAGCCCCAGCATTTT,CASRSLRDLDNQPQHF,-,-,TRBJ1-5,TRBV28
TGCGCCAGCAGCCAAGGTCGACAGGTCGGATATGGCTACACCTTC,CASSQGRQVGYGYTF,-,-,TRBJ1-2,TRBV4-1
TGCGCCAGCAGCTCGGACAGGGTAGGGGAGCAGTACTTC,CASSSDRVGEQYF,TRBD1,-,TRBJ2-7,TRBV5-1
TGTGCCAGCATAAAATATCCGGAAGCTTTCTTT,CASIKYPEAFF,-,once,TRBJ1-1,TRBV6-5
TGTGCCAGCTCTCTAACTAGCGGGAGGGCCTCCGAGCAGTACTTC,CASSLTSGRASEQYF,TRBD2,-,TRBJ2-7,TRBV18
TGTGCCAGCAGCTTAAGGGGAGGACAAGGCTTCTACAATGAGCAGTTCTTC,CASSLRGGQGFYNEQFF,-,-,TRBJ2-1,TRBV5-8
TGTGCCAGCGGTAACAGGGAGGGCAATCAGCCCCAGCATTTT,CASGNREGNQPQHF,-,-,TRBJ1-5,TRBV21-1
TGTGCCAGCAGCTGGGCGAGAAACGCGAACACCGGGGAGCTGTTTTTT,CASSWARNANTGELFF,-,-,TRBJ2-2,TRBV5-4
TGTGCCAGTAGCCCGGGCCGGGGACAGCCCCAGCATTTT,CASSPGRGQPQHF,-,once,TRBJ1-5,TRBV19
TGTGCCAGCAGCTTATCTTTCAGGGAGAAAAAAGCTTTCTTT,CASSLSFREKKAFF,-,-,TRBJ1-1,TRBV11-2
TGTGCCTGGAAGGCAGGTGGGAACCTTTACAATGAGCAGTTCTTC,CAWKAGGNLYNEQFF,-,-,TRBJ2-1,TRBV30